This TCR beta chain was obtained from a study of identical twins. Study-wide results and limits: Out-of-frame alpha sequences common to twins exhibited an excess of low generation probability.

Points on this clonotype: Its antigen is still unknown.

TCRdb re-called the 5' RACE reads through MiXCR, storing one row per CDR3 protein. The table shows about 190,000 distinct CDR3 sequences, with 15% to 20% occurring only once. Germline V CDR1 and CDR2: LGHNA, YSLEER. The V and J ends lost 0 bases and 4 bases respectively, with 12 bases between them. The length of the CDR3 is 16 residues. These data are also associated with another study on T cells expressing NK-cell markers.

The sequence derives from a young woman in good health. Sequenced material: CD8+ T cells sorted from blood. The chain links TRBV4-3 to TRBJ1-4; D remains unclear. The CDR3 coding sequence is TGCGCCAGCAGCCAAGAAGGTGTAGCGATTAATGAAAAACTGTTTTTT. Encoded protein: CASSQEGVAINEKLFF.